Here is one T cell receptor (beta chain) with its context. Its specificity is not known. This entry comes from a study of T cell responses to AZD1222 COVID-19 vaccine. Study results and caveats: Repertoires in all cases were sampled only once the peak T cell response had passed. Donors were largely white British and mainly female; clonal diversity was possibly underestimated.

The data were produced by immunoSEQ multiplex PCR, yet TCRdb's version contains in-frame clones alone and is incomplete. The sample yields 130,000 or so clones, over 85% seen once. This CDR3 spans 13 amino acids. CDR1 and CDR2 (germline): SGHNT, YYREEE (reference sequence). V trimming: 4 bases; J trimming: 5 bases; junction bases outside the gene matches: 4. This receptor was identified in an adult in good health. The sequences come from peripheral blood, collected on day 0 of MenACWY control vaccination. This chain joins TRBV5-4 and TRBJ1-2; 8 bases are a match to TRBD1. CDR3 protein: CASSPGQVYGYTF. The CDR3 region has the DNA TGTGCCAGCAGCCCGGGACAGGTGTATGGCTACACCTTC. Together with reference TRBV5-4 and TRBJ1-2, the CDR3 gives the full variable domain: ETGVTQSPTHLIKTRGQQVTLRCSSQSGHNTVSWYQQALGQGPQFIFQYYREEENGRGNFPPRFSGLQFPNYSSELNVNALELDDSALYLCASSPGQVYGYTFGSGTRLTVV.